The source of this T cell receptor beta chain is a study of blood T cell repertoires in COVID-19. The overall study: Samples came from the United States, Italy and Spain, spanning acute and convalescent COVID-19. PBMCs, B-cell-depleted T cells, or T cells provided the cDNA or gDNA that made up the material.

Original processing notes: Scientists estimated how many nucleated cells there were by amplifying reference gene primers. Using immunoSEQ multiplex PCR, the repertoire was profiled, and TCRdb retains in-frame clones only, with some absent. For V, J and clone size, that table is used; D and trimming come from the DNA. The table shows approximately 210,000 clones, with around 84% occurring only once. The germline V gene encodes CDR1 SGDLS and CDR2 YYNGEE. V trimming: 3 bases; J trimming: 7 bases; junction bases outside the gene matches: 8. CDR3 length equals 16 residues. Seattle's cohort entered during active infection and was followed longitudinally.

The gene calls are TRBV9 and TRBJ2-1; TRBD2 matches 12 bases. Sequencing input: peripheral blood. This TCR derives from a middle-aged man with COVID-19, enrolled during active disease. The CDR3 nucleotides are TGTGCCAGCAGCGCTCTGACTAGCGGGGGTAGGAATGAGCAGTTCTTC. It translates to CASSALTSGGRNEQFF.